This TCR beta chain comes out of a study of blood T cells in healthy people across ages. Next came a second PCR, run for roughly 7 to 12 cycles, which used a sample-barcoded 5' primer along with a J-beta primer mix. Unique molecular identifiers of 12 random nucleotides labeled each cDNA. TCRdb independently ran MiXCR on the 5' RACE reads; one entry per CDR3 protein. This repertoire shows more than 500,000 distinct CDR3 sequences, around a quarter found once; its top ten account for over 3.5%. J gave up 4 bases and V 6 bases, and 7 bases lay outside the gene matches. CDR1 is MDHEN, CDR2 SYDVKM, per germline. This CDR3 spans 15 amino acids. These data also featured in a second study, about T cells of mothers and their children.

The sequence derives from a boy aged 2 to 9 in good health. Specimen: blood. The rearrangement uses TRBV28 and TRBJ2-3; 10 bases are shared with TRBD2. The CDR3 DNA sequence: TGTGCCAGCAGCCCTAGCGGGAGTAACGCAGATACGCAGTATTTT. Amino acid sequence: CASSPSGSNADTQYF.